This TCR beta chain emerged from a study of T cell clonality in common variable immunodeficiency. Regarding the study as a whole: Common variable immunodeficiency TCR beta sequences reportedly had fewer deletions and N-nucleotide insertions.

TCRdb's copy holds only in-frame clones and misses some; the assay was immunoSEQ multiplex PCR. The data list 25,000 to 30,000 clones, none observed once; under 4% falls to the top ten. This CDR3 region has 14 residues. Trimming left V 2 bases short and J 5 bases short, with 11 bases between. As concerns this clone: Its antigen is unknown. The read halts 3 residues ahead of the CDR3 end, with the missing end drawn from the germline J gene.

The rearrangement links TRBV23-1 to TRBJ2-3, with D perhaps TRBD2 (6 bases). TRBV23-1 is an ORF, and what it does is uncertain. This clonotype was sampled from a human donor with common variable immunodeficiency. Sequenced sample: peripheral blood mononuclear cells. CDR3 DNA (partial): TGCGCCAGCAGTCAAGGAGGGGATGAAGATACG. It translates to CASSQGGDEDT. The full CDR3 sequence reads CASSQGGDEDTQYF.